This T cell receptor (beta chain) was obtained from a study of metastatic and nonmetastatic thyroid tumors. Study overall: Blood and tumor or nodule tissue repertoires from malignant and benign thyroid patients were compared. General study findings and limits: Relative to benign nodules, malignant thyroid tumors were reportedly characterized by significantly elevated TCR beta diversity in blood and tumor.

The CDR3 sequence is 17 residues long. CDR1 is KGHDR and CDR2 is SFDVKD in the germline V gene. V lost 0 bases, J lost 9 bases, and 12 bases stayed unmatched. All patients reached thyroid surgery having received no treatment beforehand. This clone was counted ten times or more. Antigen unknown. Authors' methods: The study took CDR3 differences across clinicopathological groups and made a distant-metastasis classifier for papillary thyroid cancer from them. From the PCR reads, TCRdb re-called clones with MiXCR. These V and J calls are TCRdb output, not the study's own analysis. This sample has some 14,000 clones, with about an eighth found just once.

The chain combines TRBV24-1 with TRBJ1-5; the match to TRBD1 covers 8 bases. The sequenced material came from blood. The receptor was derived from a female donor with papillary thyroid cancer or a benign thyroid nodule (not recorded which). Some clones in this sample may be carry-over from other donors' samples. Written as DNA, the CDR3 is TGTGCCACCAGTGATTTGCAGGGGGCGCGGGGAGTTAGGCCCCAGCATTTT. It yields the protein CATSDLQGARGVRPQHF.